The 3 T cell receptor beta chains given below trace back to one sample, sequenced in a study of pediatric ulcerative colitis. Data came from immunoSEQ multiplex PCR; TCRdb stores just in-frame clones and leaves some out. This table holds about 36,000 clones, approximately 82% found once. Sequencing input: blood. The receptor set was obtained from a girl between 5 and 17 years old with moderate ulcerative colitis.

There are a few counts of this clone. The chain employs TRBV10-1 and TRBJ1-1; maybe TRBD1 (5 bases). This CDR3 contains 13 residues. Per germline, CDR1 WNHNN and CDR2 SYGVQD (reference sequence). V lost 4 bases to trimming and J lost 4 bases, with 10 bases between them. CDR3 coding DNA: TGCGCCAGCAGTGGAACGAGGGGCACTGAAGCTTTCTTT. This codes for CASSGTRGTEAFF.

The CDR3 sequence is CASSEMDSYNEQFF. CDR3 sequence (DNA): TGTGCCAGCTCAGAAATGGACAGCTACAATGAGCAGTTCTTC. The V call is TRBV5-6, the J call TRBJ2-1; D possibly corresponds to TRBD1 (6 bases). Trimming took off 7 bases at V and 3 bases at J, with 14 bases between the two ends. The CDR3 totals 14 residues. Germline lookup yields CDR1 SGHDT and CDR2 YYEEEE.

The chain has TRBV9 and TRBJ1-3; D not resolved. The germline V gene encodes CDR1 SGDLS and CDR2 YYNGEE. The CDR3 has 15 amino acids. V was trimmed by 2 bases and J by 0 bases, leaving 9 bases between them. The CDR3 sequence: CASSVSGSSGNTIYF. Here the CDR3 DNA reads TGTGCCAGCAGCGTTTCGGGGAGCTCTGGAAACACCATATATTTT.